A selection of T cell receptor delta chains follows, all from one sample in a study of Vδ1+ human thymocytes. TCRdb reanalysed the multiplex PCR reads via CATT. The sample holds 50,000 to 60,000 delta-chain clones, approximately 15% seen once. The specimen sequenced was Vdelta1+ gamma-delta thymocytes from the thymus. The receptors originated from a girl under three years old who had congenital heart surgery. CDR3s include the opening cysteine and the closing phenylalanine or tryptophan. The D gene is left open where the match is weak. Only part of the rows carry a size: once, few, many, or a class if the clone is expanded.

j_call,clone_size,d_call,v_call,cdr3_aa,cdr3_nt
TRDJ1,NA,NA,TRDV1,CALGELIHNRCTDKLIF,TGTGCTCTTGGGGAACTGATCCACAATAGATGCACCGATAAACTCATCTTT
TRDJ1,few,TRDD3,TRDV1,CALGSQALHQHTGGYANYRKLIF,TGTGCTCTTGGGTCACAAGCCCTTCATCAACATACTGGGGGATACGCCAATTACCGTAAACTCATCTTT
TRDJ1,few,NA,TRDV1,CALGTAPEGWEYTDKLIF,TGTGCTCTTGGAACAGCTCCGGAGGGATGGGAATACACCGATAAACTCATCTTT
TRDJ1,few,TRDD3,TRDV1,CALGELSLPRLGDIPYTDKLIF,TGTGCTCTTGGGGAACTAAGCCTTCCTCGGCTGGGGGATATTCCGTACACCGATAAACTCATCTTT
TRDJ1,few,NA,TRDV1,CALGEARPGSGRKLIF,TGTGCTCTTGGGGAAGCCCGCCCCGGCTCGGGTCGTAAACTCATCTTT
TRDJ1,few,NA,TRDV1,CALGPLNPEDKLIF,TGTGCTCTTGGGCCCCTCAACCCCGAGGATAAACTCATCTTT
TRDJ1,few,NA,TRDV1,CALGGDAGEGGTDKLIF,TGTGCTCTTGGGGGTGATGCTGGGGAAGGGGGGACCGATAAACTCATCTTT
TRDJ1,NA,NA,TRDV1,CALGQAPSPETKLIF,TGTGCTCTTGGGCAAGCCCCCTCCCCCGAGACCAAACTCATCTTT
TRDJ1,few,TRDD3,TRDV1,CALGEPGVDTIGRGIRYHTDKLIF,TGTGCTCTTGGGGAACCCGGAGTCGACACCATCGGACGGGGGATACGCTATCACACCGATAAACTCATCTTT
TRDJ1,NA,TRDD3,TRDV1,CALGDWSVGDTDKLIF,TGTGCTCTTGGGGATTGGAGTGTGGGGGATACCGATAAACTCATCTTT
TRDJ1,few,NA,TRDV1,CALGDQAAGNNFTDKLIF,TGTGCTCTTGGGGACCAAGCCGCTGGGAATAACTTCACCGATAAACTCATCTTT
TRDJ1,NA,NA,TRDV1,CALGAMLPTVKLIF,TGTGCTCTTGGGGCAATGCTCCCCACCGTTAAACTCATCTTT
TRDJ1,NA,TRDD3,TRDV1,CALGELTLYDLGDCGRYTDKLIF,TGTGCTCTTGGGGAACTAACCCTCTACGACTTGGGGGACTGTGGGAGGTACACCGATAAACTCATCTTT
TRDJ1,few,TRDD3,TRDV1,CALGRTMGEPWCTDKLIF,TGTGCTCTTGGGAGGACCATGGGGGAGCCATGGTGCACCGATAAACTCATCTTT
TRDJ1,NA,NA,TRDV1,CALGTDRDKLIF,TGTGCTCTTGGGACGGACCGCGATAAACTCATCTTT
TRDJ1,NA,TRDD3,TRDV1,CALGETLGLGDTDKLIF,TGTGCTCTTGGGGAAACGCTAGGACTGGGGGATACCGATAAACTCATCTTT
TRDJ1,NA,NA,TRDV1,CALGEGPLLTTDKLIF,TGTGCTCTTGGGGAGGGCCCCCTTTTAACCACCGATAAACTCATCTTT
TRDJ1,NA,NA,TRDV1,CALGELFNNFSSLWTDKLIF,TGTGCTCTTGGGGAACTGTTTAATAACTTCAGCTCCCTGTGGACCGATAAACTCATCTTT
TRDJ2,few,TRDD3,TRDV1,CALGESSYEENWGILTAQLFF,TGTGCTCTTGGGGAATCTTCCTACGAAGAGAACTGGGGGATACTGACAGCACAACTCTTCTTT
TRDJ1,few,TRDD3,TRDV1,CALGEVSYWGTLIGYTDKLIF,TGTGCTCTTGGGGAGGTCTCTTACTGGGGGACCCTAATTGGGTACACCGATAAACTCATCTTT
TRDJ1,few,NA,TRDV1,CALGGSFLRTGDDKLIF,TGTGCTCTTGGGGGGTCGTTCCTACGAACGGGGGACGATAAACTCATCTTT
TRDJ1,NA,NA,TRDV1,CALGGPGAPMEIKYTDKLIF,TGTGCTCTTGGGGGGCCGGGGGCCCCGATGGAGATTAAGTACACCGATAAACTCATCTTT
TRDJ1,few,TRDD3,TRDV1,CALGEPGSTGGYRYTDKLIF,TGTGCTCTTGGGGAACCGGGTTCTACTGGGGGATACCGGTACACCGATAAACTCATCTTT
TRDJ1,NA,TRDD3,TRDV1,CALGEPNPSSILGDNGPDKLIF,TGTGCTCTTGGGGAACCGAACCCTTCCTCCATACTGGGGGATAATGGGCCCGATAAACTCATCTTT
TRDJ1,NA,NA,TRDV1,CALGAPLVDRGGRLIF,TGTGCTCTTGGGGCTCCCTTGGTGGATCGCGGTGGGCGACTCATCTTT
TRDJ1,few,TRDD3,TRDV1,CALGERRESLGDTKLIF,TGTGCTCTTGGGGAACGTCGGGAGAGCCTGGGGGATACCAAACTCATCTTT
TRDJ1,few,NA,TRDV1,CALGPFYTDKLIF,TGTGCTCTTGGGCCTTTCTACACCGATAAACTCATCTTT
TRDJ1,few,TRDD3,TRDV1,CALGEPPSNRILGDNPDKLIF,TGTGCTCTTGGGGAACCTCCCTCCAACCGGATACTGGGGGATAACCCCGATAAACTCATCTTT
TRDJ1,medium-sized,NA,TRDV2,CACDTTGLDKLIF,TGTGCCTGTGACACAACTGGCCTCGATAAACTCATCTTT
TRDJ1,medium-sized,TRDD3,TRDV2,CACEGSRLGDGMCTDKLIF,TGTGCCTGTGAAGGGAGTCGACTGGGGGATGGAATGTGCACCGATAAACTCATCTTT
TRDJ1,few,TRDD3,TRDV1,CALGELEPWPFRYWGPFTDKLIF,TGTGCTCTTGGGGAACTAGAGCCGTGGCCTTTCCGGTACTGGGGGCCCTTCACCGATAAACTCATCTTT
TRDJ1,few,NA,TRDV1,CALGCEQALYTDKLIF,TGTGCTCTTGGTTGCGAACAGGCCTTATACACCGATAAACTCATCTTT
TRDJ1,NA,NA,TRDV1,CALGEPTDLPKQRRYWGPRDKLIF,TGTGCTCTTGGGGAACCCACCGACCTTCCCAAGCAGCGAAGGTACTGGGGACCCCGAGATAAACTCATCTTT
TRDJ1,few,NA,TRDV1,CALGENNRLNTDKLIF,TGTGCTCTTGGGGAAAACAACCGCCTTAACACCGATAAACTCATCTTT
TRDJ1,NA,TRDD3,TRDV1,CALGRGGYGDKLIF,TGTGCTCTTGGGCGAGGGGGATACGGGGATAAACTCATCTTT
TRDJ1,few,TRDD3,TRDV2,CACRTWLGDTKADKLIF,TGTGCCTGCCGCACCTGGCTGGGGGATACAAAAGCCGATAAACTCATCTTT
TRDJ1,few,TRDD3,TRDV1,CALGELSYGHWGIRPTRGTDKLIF,TGTGCTCTTGGGGAACTATCCTACGGGCACTGGGGGATACGCCCGACTCGAGGTACCGATAAACTCATCTTT
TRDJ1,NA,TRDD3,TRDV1,CALGELWSSYGDWGIHTDKLIF,TGTGCTCTTGGGGAACTATGGTCCTCCTACGGTGACTGGGGGATACACACCGATAAACTCATCTTT
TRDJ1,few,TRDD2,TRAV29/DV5,CAASGLGTSYAPMYTDKLIF,TGTGCAGCAAGCGGGCTCGGGACTTCCTACGCGCCCATGTACACCGATAAACTCATCTTT
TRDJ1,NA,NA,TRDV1,CALGNKMGAYSTDKLIF,TGTGCTCTTGGGAATAAAATGGGGGCCTACAGCACCGATAAACTCATCTTT
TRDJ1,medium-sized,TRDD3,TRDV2,CACPPRYPLLGDTVFDKLIF,TGTGCCTGTCCTCCACGCTATCCTTTACTGGGGGATACCGTTTTTGATAAACTCATCTTT
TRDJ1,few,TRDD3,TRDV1,CALGDLFVPILGDITGRGTDKLIF,TGTGCTCTTGGGGACCTGTTCGTTCCCATCCTGGGGGATATCACCGGGAGGGGCACCGATAAACTCATCTTT
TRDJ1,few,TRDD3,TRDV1,CALGGSFLGDLYTDKLIF,TGTGCTCTTGGAGGCTCATTCCTGGGGGATTTGTACACCGATAAACTCATCTTT
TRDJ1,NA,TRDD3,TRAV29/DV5,CAAPSVWGILGHTDKLIF,TGTGCAGCACCGTCTGTGTGGGGGATACTAGGGCACACCGATAAACTCATCTTT
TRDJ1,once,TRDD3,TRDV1,CALGESYAGGYPYTDKLIF,TGTGCTCTTGGCGAATCCTACGCTGGGGGATACCCGTACACCGATAAACTCATCTTT
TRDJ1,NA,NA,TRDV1,CALGEPKIRRWGYTDKLIF,TGTGCTCTTGGGGAACCTAAAATACGTAGGTGGGGATACACCGATAAACTCATCTTT
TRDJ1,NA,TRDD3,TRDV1,CALGERRRPNWGIRDKLIF,TGTGCTCTTGGGGAACGTCGCCGCCCCAACTGGGGGATACGCGATAAACTCATCTTT
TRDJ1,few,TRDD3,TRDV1,CALGETLSELGDPNTDKLIF,TGTGCTCTTGGGGAAACCTTATCTGAACTGGGGGATCCCAACACCGATAAACTCATCTTT
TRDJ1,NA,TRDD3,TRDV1,CALGDSALLHWGIPSDKLIF,TGTGCTCTTGGGGATTCTGCTCTTCTGCACTGGGGGATACCCTCCGATAAACTCATCTTT
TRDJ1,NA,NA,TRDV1,CALGELFLPTTGLPPYTDKLIF,TGTGCTCTTGGGGAACTGTTTCTACCGACTACTGGCCTGCCCCCTTACACCGATAAACTCATCTTT
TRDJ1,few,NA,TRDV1,CALGPPPDIDDKLIF,TGTGCTCTTGGGCCCCCCCCCGATATCGACGATAAACTCATCTTT
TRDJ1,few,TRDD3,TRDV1,CALGEKGSSGGYAGYTDKLIF,TGTGCTCTTGGGGAAAAAGGCTCTTCTGGGGGATACGCAGGGTACACCGATAAACTCATCTTT
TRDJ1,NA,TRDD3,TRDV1,CALGEETRLGDLTDKLIF,TGTGCTCTTGGGGAAGAAACTCGGCTGGGGGACCTCACCGATAAACTCATCTTT
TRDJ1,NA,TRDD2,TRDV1,CALGERFPSYSTRERGTDKLIF,TGTGCTCTTGGGGAACGATTTCCTTCCTACAGTACTAGGGAAAGGGGCACCGATAAACTCATCTTT
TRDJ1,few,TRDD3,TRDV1,CALGELLHWGTHYTDKLIF,TGTGCTCTTGGGGAACTCCTCCACTGGGGGACTCACTACACCGATAAACTCATCTTT
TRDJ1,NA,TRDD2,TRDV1,CALGEGCLPNEGGSKTDKLIF,TGTGCTCTTGGGGAGGGATGCCTTCCTAACGAAGGGGGGTCGAAGACCGATAAACTCATCTTT
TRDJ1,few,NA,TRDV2,CACDDLVGLTQQTDKLIF,TGTGCCTGTGACGACTTGGTGGGCCTCACTCAACAAACCGATAAACTCATCTTT
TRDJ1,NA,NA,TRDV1,CALGQQGCTDKLIF,TGTGCTCTTGGCCAACAGGGTTGCACCGATAAACTCATCTTT
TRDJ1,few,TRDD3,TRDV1,CALGEPGQGGTTYGRLGGEYTDKLIF,TGTGCTCTTGGGGAGCCAGGGCAGGGGGGAACTACGTACGGCCGACTGGGGGGAGAGTACACCGATAAACTCATCTTT
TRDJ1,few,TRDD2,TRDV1,CALGDAEGLPNLGGKYTDKLIF,TGTGCTCTTGGGGATGCCGAAGGCCTTCCTAACCTTGGGGGGAAGTACACCGATAAACTCATCTTT